These T cell receptor beta chains were read from a single sample in a study of human T cells and chemical hapten exposure. A single record per CDR3 protein comes from TCRdb applying MiXCR to the RACE reads. The profile covers under 90,000 distinct CDR3 sequences, with about 8% appearing a single time and around 3.5% taken by the ten largest. The sample in question was whole blood, obtained in connection with sensitization to the hapten diphenylcyclopropenone (DPC). The receptors come from a woman aged 50 to 65 with alopecia areata. Some clones in this sample may be carry-over from other donors' samples. The CDR3 runs from the conserved cysteine through the conserved F or W. Each record gives: clone size, J gene, D gene, CDR3 length, V gene, CDR3 DNA, CDR3 protein. D genes are given only for firm matches. Clone size appears in some rows only: once, few, many, or a class for an expanded clone.

clone_size: many
j_call: TRBJ2-5
d_call: -
cdr3_length: 15
v_call: TRBV29-1
cdr3_nt: TGCAGCGTTGAGCCTCCGGGGGCCAGGGGCGAGACCCAGTACTTC
cdr3_aa: CSVEPPGARGETQYF

clone_size: few
j_call: TRBJ1-5
d_call: TRBD1
cdr3_length: 15
v_call: TRBV7-9
cdr3_nt: TGTGCCAGCAGCTTAGGGGACAGGGACAATCAGCCCCAGCATTTT
cdr3_aa: CASSLGDRDNQPQHF

clone_size: few
j_call: TRBJ1-3
d_call: -
cdr3_length: 16
v_call: TRBV5-1
cdr3_nt: TGCGCCAGCAGCTGGGAGGGCAGGGGATCTGGAAACACCATATATTTT
cdr3_aa: CASSWEGRGSGNTIYF

clone_size: many
j_call: TRBJ1-2
d_call: -
cdr3_length: 12
v_call: TRBV12-3/TRBV12-4
cdr3_nt: TGTGCCAGCAGTTTAGATGCTAGGAGACACACCTTC
cdr3_aa: CASSLDARRHTF

clone_size: -
j_call: TRBJ2-7
d_call: -
cdr3_length: 14
v_call: TRBV9
cdr3_nt: TGTGCCAGCAGCCTGGACAGTTACTCCTACGAGCAGTACTTC
cdr3_aa: CASSLDSYSYEQYF

clone_size: -
j_call: TRBJ1-1
d_call: -
cdr3_length: 14
v_call: TRBV28
cdr3_nt: TGTGCCAGCGTTTATGGCCCCCCGGACACTGAAGCTTTCTTT
cdr3_aa: CASVYGPPDTEAFF

clone_size: -
j_call: TRBJ1-1
d_call: -
cdr3_length: 16
v_call: TRBV5-1
cdr3_nt: TGCGCCAGCAGCTTGAATCACCCATCGTTGAACACTGAAGCTTTCTTT
cdr3_aa: CASSLNHPSLNTEAFF

clone_size: -
j_call: TRBJ2-7
d_call: TRBD2
cdr3_length: 17
v_call: TRBV18
cdr3_nt: TGTGCCAGCTCACCACCGGTTTTGTCGCGGGAGACTTACGAGCAGTACTTC
cdr3_aa: CASSPPVLSRETYEQYF

clone_size: many
j_call: TRBJ1-5
d_call: TRBD1
cdr3_length: 16
v_call: TRBV2
cdr3_nt: TGTGCTAGCAGGATCTTCGGGACAGGGGTCGGTCAGCCCCAGCATTTT
cdr3_aa: CASRIFGTGVGQPQHF

clone_size: few
j_call: TRBJ2-1
d_call: -
cdr3_length: 16
v_call: TRBV28
cdr3_nt: TGTGCCAGCAGTCCCCGTCCTAGAAGTTTTAACAATGAGCAGTTCTTC
cdr3_aa: CASSPRPRSFNNEQFF

clone_size: -
j_call: TRBJ1-5
d_call: -
cdr3_length: 15
v_call: TRBV18
cdr3_nt: TGTGCCAGCTCACTTGGGGACATTAGCAATCAGCCCCAGCATTTT
cdr3_aa: CASSLGDISNQPQHF

clone_size: many
j_call: TRBJ2-3
d_call: TRBD1
cdr3_length: 14
v_call: TRBV12-3/TRBV12-4
cdr3_nt: TGTGCCAGTCTATTGGGACAGGGGGTCGGTACGCAGTATTTT
cdr3_aa: CASLLGQGVGTQYF

clone_size: -
j_call: TRBJ2-3
d_call: -
cdr3_length: 16
v_call: TRBV18
cdr3_nt: TGTGCCAGCTCACCATTGGCGACAGGAAGCACAGATACGCAGTATTTT
cdr3_aa: CASSPLATGSTDTQYF

clone_size: few
j_call: TRBJ2-3
d_call: -
cdr3_length: 14
v_call: TRBV7-2
cdr3_nt: TGTGCCAGCAGCGCCCAGACTAGATCCGGGGCGCAGTATTTT
cdr3_aa: CASSAQTRSGAQYF

clone_size: -
j_call: TRBJ2-7
d_call: -
cdr3_length: 15
v_call: TRBV5-4
cdr3_nt: TGTGCCAGCAGCTTGATTGACTGGAACCACTACGAGCAGTACTTC
cdr3_aa: CASSLIDWNHYEQYF

clone_size: few
j_call: TRBJ2-1
d_call: -
cdr3_length: 11
v_call: TRBV30
cdr3_nt: TGTGCCTGGAGTGGGGGGTCTGAGCAGTTCTTC
cdr3_aa: CAWSGGSEQFF

clone_size: many
j_call: TRBJ1-1
d_call: TRBD1
cdr3_length: 20
v_call: TRBV4-1
cdr3_nt: TGCGCCAGCAGCCAAGATCGAGGGTTGGTGGACAGGGGGCTGAAGACTGAAGCTTTCTTT
cdr3_aa: CASSQDRGLVDRGLKTEAFF

clone_size: few
j_call: TRBJ2-1
d_call: -
cdr3_length: 10
v_call: TRBV29-1
cdr3_nt: TGCAGCGTTTGGGACAATGAGCAGTTCTTC
cdr3_aa: CSVWDNEQFF

clone_size: many
j_call: TRBJ1-5
d_call: TRBD1
cdr3_length: 14
v_call: TRBV2
cdr3_nt: TGTGCCAGCAGAGTGACAGGGGGCCATCAGCCCCAGCATTTT
cdr3_aa: CASRVTGGHQPQHF

clone_size: -
j_call: TRBJ2-6
d_call: -
cdr3_length: 12
v_call: TRBV29-1
cdr3_nt: TGCAGCGCTTCTCTGGGGGCCAACGTCCTGACTTTC
cdr3_aa: CSASLGANVLTF

clone_size: many
j_call: TRBJ2-2
d_call: -
cdr3_length: 14
v_call: TRBV14
cdr3_nt: TGTGCCAGCAGCTCCTACAGGGACACCGGGGAGCTGTTTTTT
cdr3_aa: CASSSYRDTGELFF

clone_size: few
j_call: TRBJ2-7
d_call: TRBD2
cdr3_length: 13
v_call: TRBV29-1
cdr3_nt: TGCAGCGCTAGGACTAGCGGGACCTACGAGCAGTACTTC
cdr3_aa: CSARTSGTYEQYF

clone_size: many
j_call: TRBJ2-1
d_call: -
cdr3_length: 12
v_call: TRBV19
cdr3_nt: TGTGCCAGTAGTGTAACTAGATCTGAGCAGTTCTTC
cdr3_aa: CASSVTRSEQFF

clone_size: few
j_call: TRBJ2-7
d_call: -
cdr3_length: 14
v_call: TRBV6-2/TRBV6-3
cdr3_nt: TGTGCCAGCAGACGCATCGGGCCTACCTACGAGCAGTACTTC
cdr3_aa: CASRRIGPTYEQYF

clone_size: many
j_call: TRBJ2-3
d_call: -
cdr3_length: 15
v_call: TRBV7-2
cdr3_nt: TGTGCCAGCAGCTCCCAGGGGCTGGGCACAGATACGCAGTATTTT
cdr3_aa: CASSSQGLGTDTQYF

clone_size: -
j_call: TRBJ1-5
d_call: -
cdr3_length: 12
v_call: TRBV5-6
cdr3_nt: TGTGCCAGCAGCTTTCTGGGCCAGCCCCAGCATTTT
cdr3_aa: CASSFLGQPQHF

clone_size: -
j_call: TRBJ1-1
d_call: -
cdr3_length: 12
v_call: TRBV7-9
cdr3_nt: TGTGCCAGCAGCTTAGCGACCCCTGAAGCTTTCTTT
cdr3_aa: CASSLATPEAFF

clone_size: -
j_call: TRBJ2-5
d_call: -
cdr3_length: 11
v_call: TRBV6-5
cdr3_nt: TGTGCCAGCAAAGCCCACGAGACCCAGTACTTC
cdr3_aa: CASKAHETQYF

clone_size: once
j_call: TRBJ1-2
d_call: -
cdr3_length: 14
v_call: TRBV3-1
cdr3_nt: TGTGCCAGCAGCCGGGACCAGTATAACTATGGCTACACCTTC
cdr3_aa: CASSRDQYNYGYTF

clone_size: -
j_call: TRBJ2-2
d_call: TRBD1
cdr3_length: 15
v_call: TRBV12-3/TRBV12-4
cdr3_nt: TGTGCCAGCAGTTCCGGGACAGGCTCTACCGGGGAGCTGTTTTTT
cdr3_aa: CASSSGTGSTGELFF

clone_size: -
j_call: TRBJ2-2
d_call: -
cdr3_length: 14
v_call: TRBV29-1
cdr3_nt: TGCAGCGTTGTAACCAGATCGAACACCGGGGAGCTGTTTTTT
cdr3_aa: CSVVTRSNTGELFF

clone_size: -
j_call: TRBJ2-7
d_call: TRBD1
cdr3_length: 16
v_call: TRBV4-2
cdr3_nt: TGTGCCAGCAGCCCCATCCGTGGACAGGGTGGCTACGAGCAGTACTTC
cdr3_aa: CASSPIRGQGGYEQYF

clone_size: few
j_call: TRBJ2-6
d_call: -
cdr3_length: 15
v_call: TRBV28
cdr3_nt: TGTGCCAGCAGTCCTACAGGGTCCGGGGCCAACGTCCTGACTTTC
cdr3_aa: CASSPTGSGANVLTF

clone_size: few
j_call: TRBJ1-1
d_call: -
cdr3_length: 13
v_call: TRBV29-1
cdr3_nt: TGCAGCGTTGTCCTGTCAGGGGACACTGAAGCTTTCTTT
cdr3_aa: CSVVLSGDTEAFF

clone_size: -
j_call: TRBJ2-1
d_call: -
cdr3_length: 17
v_call: TRBV7-2
cdr3_nt: TGTGCCAGCAGCCTACTGAGCTTGGCGGGCGCCTACAATGAGCAGTTCTTC
cdr3_aa: CASSLLSLAGAYNEQFF

clone_size: many
j_call: TRBJ1-5
d_call: TRBD1
cdr3_length: 15
v_call: TRBV6-5
cdr3_nt: TGTGCCAGCAGTCCTCAGGGACAGGGGTATCAGCCCCAGCATTTT
cdr3_aa: CASSPQGQGYQPQHF

clone_size: many
j_call: TRBJ1-1
d_call: -
cdr3_length: 14
v_call: TRBV7-2
cdr3_nt: TGTGCCAGCAGCTTAGGCAGCCTGAACACTGAAGCTTTCTTT
cdr3_aa: CASSLGSLNTEAFF

clone_size: many
j_call: TRBJ2-5
d_call: -
cdr3_length: 14
v_call: TRBV7-9
cdr3_nt: TGTGCCAGCAGCCCGATGGACGGTCAGCAGACCCAGTACTTC
cdr3_aa: CASSPMDGQQTQYF

clone_size: -
j_call: TRBJ2-4
d_call: -
cdr3_length: 14
v_call: TRBV6-5
cdr3_nt: TGTGCCAGCAGCCAACCTCTAGCCAAAAACATTCAGTACTTC
cdr3_aa: CASSQPLAKNIQYF

clone_size: few
j_call: TRBJ1-5
d_call: -
cdr3_length: 15
v_call: TRBV7-9
cdr3_nt: TGTGCCAGCAGCTCTCTTGATGATAGCAATCAGCCCCAGCATTTT
cdr3_aa: CASSSLDDSNQPQHF

clone_size: few
j_call: TRBJ2-2
d_call: -
cdr3_length: 15
v_call: TRBV29-1
cdr3_nt: TGCAGCGTTGAAGTAGGGAGTGCGAACACCGGGGAGCTGTTTTTT
cdr3_aa: CSVEVGSANTGELFF

clone_size: few
j_call: TRBJ1-1
d_call: TRBD1
cdr3_length: 16
v_call: TRBV12-5
cdr3_nt: TGTGCTAGTGGTTTGGTATTAGCGGTAGGGGGCATTGAAGCTTTCTTT
cdr3_aa: CASGLVLAVGGIEAFF

clone_size: many
j_call: TRBJ2-7
d_call: -
cdr3_length: 14
v_call: TRBV2
cdr3_nt: TGTGCCAGCAGCCTCTACAGGGAAATCATCGAGCAGTACTTC
cdr3_aa: CASSLYREIIEQYF

clone_size: many
j_call: TRBJ1-1
d_call: -
cdr3_length: 12
v_call: TRBV2
cdr3_nt: TGTGCCAGCAGGCGATCGAGCACTGAAGCTTTCTTT
cdr3_aa: CASRRSSTEAFF

clone_size: -
j_call: TRBJ1-6
d_call: -
cdr3_length: 18
v_call: TRBV7-9
cdr3_nt: TGTGCCAGCAGCCGGGGACTCTCGCCCCTTATCCATAATTCACCCCTCCACTTT
cdr3_aa: CASSRGLSPLIHNSPLHF

clone_size: -
j_call: TRBJ2-3
d_call: -
cdr3_length: 16
v_call: TRBV12-3/TRBV12-4
cdr3_nt: TGTGCCAGCAGCCCCCAAGGGGGGCTCGGGGCAGATACGCAGTATTTT
cdr3_aa: CASSPQGGLGADTQYF

clone_size: few
j_call: TRBJ1-5
d_call: -
cdr3_length: 14
v_call: TRBV20-1
cdr3_nt: TGCAGTGCTGAGCGTCGGCGGAGCAATCAGCCCCAGCATTTT
cdr3_aa: CSAERRRSNQPQHF

clone_size: -
j_call: TRBJ1-1
d_call: -
cdr3_length: 14
v_call: TRBV29-1
cdr3_nt: TGCAGCGTTGAAACCACGAACGTGAACACTGAAGCTTTCTTT
cdr3_aa: CSVETTNVNTEAFF

clone_size: -
j_call: TRBJ2-7
d_call: -
cdr3_length: 14
v_call: TRBV7-7
cdr3_nt: TGTGCCAGCAGCTTATCCCCGGAGCACCCCGAGCAGTACTTC
cdr3_aa: CASSLSPEHPEQYF

clone_size: few
j_call: TRBJ1-1
d_call: TRBD1
cdr3_length: 14
v_call: TRBV7-2
cdr3_nt: TGTGCCAGCAGCATCGACAGGGGAGACACTGAAGCTTTCTTT
cdr3_aa: CASSIDRGDTEAFF

clone_size: -
j_call: TRBJ2-7
d_call: -
cdr3_length: 13
v_call: TRBV4-3
cdr3_nt: TGCGCCAGCAGCCTGGGGGCCGGGGGGGAGCAGTACTTC
cdr3_aa: CASSLGAGGEQYF

clone_size: few
j_call: TRBJ1-1
d_call: -
cdr3_length: 13
v_call: TRBV30
cdr3_nt: TGTGCCTGGAGTCGAGACAGGAAAACTGAAGCTTTCTTT
cdr3_aa: CAWSRDRKTEAFF

clone_size: few
j_call: TRBJ1-2
d_call: TRBD1
cdr3_length: 18
v_call: TRBV19
cdr3_nt: TGTGCCAGTAGTCCGGAGGCCGGGACAGGGCGATTGATGTATGGCTACACCTTC
cdr3_aa: CASSPEAGTGRLMYGYTF

clone_size: many
j_call: TRBJ1-1
d_call: -
cdr3_length: 14
v_call: TRBV7-9
cdr3_nt: TGTGCCAGCAGCTACGGATGGGGGAACACTGAAGCTTTCTTT
cdr3_aa: CASSYGWGNTEAFF

clone_size: -
j_call: TRBJ2-6
d_call: -
cdr3_length: 14
v_call: TRBV9
cdr3_nt: TGTGCCAGCAGCCCCAACTCTGGGGCCAACGTCCTGACTTTC
cdr3_aa: CASSPNSGANVLTF

clone_size: -
j_call: TRBJ2-5
d_call: -
cdr3_length: 15
v_call: TRBV7-2
cdr3_nt: TGTGCCAGCAGCTTAGCGGTAGGCGACAGAGAGACCCAGTACTTC
cdr3_aa: CASSLAVGDRETQYF